The entry below gives a single T cell receptor (beta chain) sequence along with its context. The repertoire was sequenced with immunoSEQ multiplex PCR; TCRdb's copy has only in-frame clones and lacks some. The top ten clones hold around 0.11% of a sample with hundreds of thousands of clones, about 95% of them seen once. This record comes from a study of shared clonotypes between healthy human individuals. As defined, naive CD8 cells were CD45RO-negative and positively selected for CCR7, with terminally differentiated effector memory CD45RA+ cells excluded. The length of the CDR3 is 17 residues. CDR1 SNHLY and CDR2 FYNNEI come from the germline V gene. Trimming stripped 2 bases from V and 1 base from J, with 14 bases between.

The sequence was collected from a woman in her thirties in good health. Material for sequencing was naive CD8+ T cells sorted from blood. The chain has TRBV2 and TRBJ2-2; the D gene is possibly TRBD2 (6 bases). The CDR3 nucleotides are TGTGCCAGCAGTGAAAGTTTGGCGGGGCTGAACACCGGGGAGCTGTTTTTT. Translating gives CASSESLAGLNTGELFF.